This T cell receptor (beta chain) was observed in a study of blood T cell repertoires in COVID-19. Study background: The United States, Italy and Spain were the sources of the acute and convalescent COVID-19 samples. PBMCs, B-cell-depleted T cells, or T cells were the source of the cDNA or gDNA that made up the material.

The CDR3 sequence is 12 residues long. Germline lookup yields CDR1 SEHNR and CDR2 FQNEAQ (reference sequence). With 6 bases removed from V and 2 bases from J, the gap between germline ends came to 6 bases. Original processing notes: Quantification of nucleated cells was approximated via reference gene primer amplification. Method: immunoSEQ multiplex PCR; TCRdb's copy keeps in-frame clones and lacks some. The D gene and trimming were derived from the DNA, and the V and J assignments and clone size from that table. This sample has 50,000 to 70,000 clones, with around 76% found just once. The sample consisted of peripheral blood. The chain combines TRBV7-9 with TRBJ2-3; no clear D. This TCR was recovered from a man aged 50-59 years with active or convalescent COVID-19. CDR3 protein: CASSYFTDTQYF. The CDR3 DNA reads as TGTGCCAGCAGTTATTTCACAGATACGCAGTATTTT.